The clone carrying this T cell receptor (beta chain) was seen once. Antigen specificity is unknown. Individuals having autoimmune disease history or systemic immunosuppression were not enrolled. The record originates from a study of OX40 agonist ivuxolimab in advanced cancers. For the study at large: Patients with hepatocellular carcinoma, melanoma, renal cell or head and neck cancer made up the dose-escalation patients. One patient with hepatocellular carcinoma and two with cutaneous melanoma, three in all, had partial responses.

Assay: immunoSEQ multiplex PCR; the TCRdb copy retains only in-frame clones and omits some. Counted here are about 52,000 clones, roughly nine tenths occurring once; the ten biggest clones make up 6.5% to 7.5%. Study outcomes and limitations: At 0.1 to 3.0 mg/kg and by week 6, clonal expansion occurred in CD4+ and CD8+ blood T cells.

The CDR3 consists of 16 residues. Per the germline V gene, CDR1 is SGDLS and CDR2 is YYNGEE. V was trimmed by 4 bases and J by 5 bases, leaving 19 bases between them. The chain uses TRBV9 and TRBJ2-1; no definite D call. The receptor was isolated from an adult with an advanced solid tumor such as melanoma, head and neck, liver or kidney cancer. This specimen was CD4+ or CD8+ T cells sorted from blood, taken in a trial of the OX40 agonist ivuxolimab. The CDR3 sequence is CASSLHDFPHNNEQFF. CDR3 coding DNA: TGTGCCAGCAGCTTACACGATTTTCCCCATAACAATGAGCAGTTCTTC.